This T cell receptor (beta chain) was documented in a study of T cell responses to AZD1222 COVID-19 vaccine. Study summary: Pooled samples include second doses given at about 4 or 12 weeks.

For this clone: The antigen remains unidentified.

The CDR3 is 14 residues long. V gave up 5 bases and J gave up 5 bases; unmatched junction bases: 6. Germline V CDR1 and CDR2: SGHTA, FQGNSA. Study findings and constraints: Targets within unmutated variant regions were reportedly found for nearly half of spike-specific TCRs. Baseline seropositivity characterized only a handful of AZD1222 recipients. Sampling captured repertoires only after the peak T cell response.

TCRdb's copy holds only in-frame clones and misses some; the assay was immunoSEQ multiplex PCR. The sample records about 70,000 clones, roughly 89% being singletons. The chain combines TRBV7-2 with TRBJ2-4, with 7 bases identical to TRBD2. This receptor was identified in an adult in good health. This specimen consisted of peripheral blood, obtained on day 0 of AZD1222 vaccination. The CDR3 bases are TGTGCCAGCAGCCCATGGGAGGGAGAAAACATTCAGTACTTC. Protein sequence: CASSPWEGENIQYF.